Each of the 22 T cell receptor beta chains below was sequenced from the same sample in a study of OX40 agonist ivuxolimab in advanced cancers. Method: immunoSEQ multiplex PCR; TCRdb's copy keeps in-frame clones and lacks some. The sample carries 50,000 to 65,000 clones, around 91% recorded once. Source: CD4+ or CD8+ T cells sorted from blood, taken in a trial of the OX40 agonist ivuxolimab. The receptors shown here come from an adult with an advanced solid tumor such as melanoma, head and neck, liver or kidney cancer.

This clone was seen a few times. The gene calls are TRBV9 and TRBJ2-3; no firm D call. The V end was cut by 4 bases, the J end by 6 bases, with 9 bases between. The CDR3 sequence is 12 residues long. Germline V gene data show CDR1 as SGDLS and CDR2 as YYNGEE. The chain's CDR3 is CASSPSLDTQYF. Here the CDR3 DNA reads TGTGCCAGCAGCCCCTCCCTGGATACGCAGTATTTT.

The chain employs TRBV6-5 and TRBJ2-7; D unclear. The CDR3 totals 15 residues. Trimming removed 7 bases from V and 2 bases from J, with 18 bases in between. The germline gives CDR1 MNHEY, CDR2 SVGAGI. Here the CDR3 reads CASTNGGTLAYEQYF. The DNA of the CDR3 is TGTGCCAGCACCAACGGCGGTACTTTAGCCTACGAGCAGTACTTC.

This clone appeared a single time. The CDR3 DNA is TGTGCCAGTAGTATAGATCAGGAAGAGACCCAGTACTTC. Translated, it gives CASSIDQEETQYF. The gene calls are TRBV19 and TRBJ2-5; D call uncertain. Trimming removed 0 bases at V and 3 bases at J, with 5 bases between. The CDR3 runs 13 residues. Germline V CDR1 and CDR2: LNHDA, SQIVND (reference sequence).

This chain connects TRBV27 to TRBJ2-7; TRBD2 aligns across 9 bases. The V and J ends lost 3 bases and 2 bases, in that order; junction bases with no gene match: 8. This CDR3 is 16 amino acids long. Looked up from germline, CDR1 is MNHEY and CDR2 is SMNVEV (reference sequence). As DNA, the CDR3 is TGTGCCAGCAGTTTTTCTAGCGGGGAACAAACCTACGAGCAGTACTTC. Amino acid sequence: CASSFSSGEQTYEQYF.

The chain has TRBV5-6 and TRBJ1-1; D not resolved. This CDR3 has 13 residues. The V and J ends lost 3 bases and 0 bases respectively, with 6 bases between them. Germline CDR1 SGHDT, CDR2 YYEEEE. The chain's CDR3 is CASSSTLNTEAFF. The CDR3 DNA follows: TGTGCCAGCAGCTCAACGCTGAACACTGAAGCTTTCTTT.

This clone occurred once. The CDR3 is CASSPGLAEETQYF. The CDR3 DNA sequence: TGTGCCAGTAGTCCGGGACTAGCGGAAGAGACCCAGTACTTC. The chain links TRBV19 to TRBJ2-5; 11 positions agree with TRBD2. Germline assignment: CDR1 LNHDA and CDR2 SQIVND (reference sequence). The CDR3 is 14 amino acids. The V segment lost 5 bases and the J segment 3 bases; nucleotides outside the gene matches: 2.

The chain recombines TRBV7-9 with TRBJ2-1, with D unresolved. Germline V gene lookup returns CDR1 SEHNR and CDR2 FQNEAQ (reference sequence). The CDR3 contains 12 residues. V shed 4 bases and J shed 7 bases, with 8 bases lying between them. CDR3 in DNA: TGTGCCAGCAGCTCCCCGTTGAATGAGCAGTTCTTC. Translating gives CASSSPLNEQFF. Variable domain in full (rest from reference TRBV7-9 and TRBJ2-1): DTGVSQNPRHKITKRGQNVTFRCDPISEHNRLYWYRQTLGQGPEFLTYFQNEAQLEKSRLLSDRFSAERPKGSFSTLEIQRTEQGDSAMYLCASSSPLNEQFFGPGTRLTVL.

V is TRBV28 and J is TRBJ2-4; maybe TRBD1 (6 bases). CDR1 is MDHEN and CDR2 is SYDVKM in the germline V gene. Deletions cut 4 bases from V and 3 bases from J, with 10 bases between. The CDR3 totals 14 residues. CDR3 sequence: CASSWGRGKNIQYF. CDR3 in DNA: TGTGCCAGCAGTTGGGGCAGGGGCAAAAACATTCAGTACTTC.

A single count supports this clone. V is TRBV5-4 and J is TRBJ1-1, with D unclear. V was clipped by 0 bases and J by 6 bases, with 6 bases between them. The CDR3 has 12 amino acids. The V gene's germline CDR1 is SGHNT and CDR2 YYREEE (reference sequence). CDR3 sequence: CASSLAGSEAFF. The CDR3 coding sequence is TGTGCCAGCAGCTTGGCGGGGTCTGAAGCTTTCTTT.

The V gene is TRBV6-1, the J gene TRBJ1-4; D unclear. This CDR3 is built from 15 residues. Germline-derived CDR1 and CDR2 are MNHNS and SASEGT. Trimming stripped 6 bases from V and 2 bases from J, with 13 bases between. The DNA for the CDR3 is TGTGCCAGCAGCCCCGATTACTCGACTAATGAAAAACTGTTTTTT. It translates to CASSPDYSTNEKLFF.

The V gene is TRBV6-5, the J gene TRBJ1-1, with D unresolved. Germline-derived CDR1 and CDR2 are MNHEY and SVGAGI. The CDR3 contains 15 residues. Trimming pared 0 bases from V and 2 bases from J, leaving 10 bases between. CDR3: CASSYSIPVNTEAFF. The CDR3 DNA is TGTGCCAGCAGTTACTCTATTCCGGTAAACACTGAAGCTTTCTTT.

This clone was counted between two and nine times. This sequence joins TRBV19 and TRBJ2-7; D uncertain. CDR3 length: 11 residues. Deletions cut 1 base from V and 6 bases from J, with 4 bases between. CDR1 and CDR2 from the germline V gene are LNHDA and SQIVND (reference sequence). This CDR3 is CASSIGFEQYF. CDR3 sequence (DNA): TGTGCCAGTAGTATAGGGTTCGAGCAGTACTTC.

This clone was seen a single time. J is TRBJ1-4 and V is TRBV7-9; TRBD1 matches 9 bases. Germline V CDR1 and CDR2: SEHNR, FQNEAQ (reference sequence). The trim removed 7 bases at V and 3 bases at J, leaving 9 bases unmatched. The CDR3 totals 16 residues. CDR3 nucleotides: TGTGCCAGCACCTATAACAGGGGGCTGGCTAATGAAAAACTGTTTTTT. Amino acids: CASTYNRGLANEKLFF.

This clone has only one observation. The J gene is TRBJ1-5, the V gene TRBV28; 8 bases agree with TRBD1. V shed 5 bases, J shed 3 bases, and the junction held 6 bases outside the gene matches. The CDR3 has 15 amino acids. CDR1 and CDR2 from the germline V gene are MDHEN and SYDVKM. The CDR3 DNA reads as TGTGCCAGCAGTCCTGGGACAGGAAACAATCAGCCCCAGCATTTT. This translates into CASSPGTGNNQPQHF.

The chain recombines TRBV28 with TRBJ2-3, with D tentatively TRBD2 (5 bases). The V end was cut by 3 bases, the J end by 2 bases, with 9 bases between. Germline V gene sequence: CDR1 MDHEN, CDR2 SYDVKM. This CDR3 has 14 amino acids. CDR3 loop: CASSLVGNTDTQYF. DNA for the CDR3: TGTGCCAGCAGTTTGGTCGGGAACACAGATACGCAGTATTTT.

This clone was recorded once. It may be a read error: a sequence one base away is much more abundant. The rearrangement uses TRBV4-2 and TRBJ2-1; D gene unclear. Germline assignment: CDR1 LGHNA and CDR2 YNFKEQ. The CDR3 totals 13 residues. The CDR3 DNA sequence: TGTGTCAGCAGCCAAGAGACGCACAATGAGCAGTTCTTC. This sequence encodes CVSSQETHNEQFF.

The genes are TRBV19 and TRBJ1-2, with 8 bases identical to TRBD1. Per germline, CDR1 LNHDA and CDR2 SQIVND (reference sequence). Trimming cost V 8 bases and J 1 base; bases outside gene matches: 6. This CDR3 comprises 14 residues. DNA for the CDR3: TGTGCCAGTCTGGACAGGGCGAGTAACTATGGCTACACCTTC. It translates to CASLDRASNYGYTF.

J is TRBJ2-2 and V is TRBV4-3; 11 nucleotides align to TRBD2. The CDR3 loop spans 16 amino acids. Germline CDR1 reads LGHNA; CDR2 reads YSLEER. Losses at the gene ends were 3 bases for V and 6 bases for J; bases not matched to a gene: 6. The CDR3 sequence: CASSHLLAGDAGELFF. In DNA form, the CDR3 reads TGCGCCAGCAGCCACCTACTAGCGGGAGATGCCGGGGAGCTGTTTTTT.

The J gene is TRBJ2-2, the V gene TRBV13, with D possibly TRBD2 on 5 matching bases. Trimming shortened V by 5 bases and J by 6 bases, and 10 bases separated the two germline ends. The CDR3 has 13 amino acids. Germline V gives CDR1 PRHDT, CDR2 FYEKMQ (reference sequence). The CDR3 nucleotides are TGTGCCAGCAGCCCGAGAGGGTCCGGGGAGCTGTTTTTT. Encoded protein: CASSPRGSGELFF.

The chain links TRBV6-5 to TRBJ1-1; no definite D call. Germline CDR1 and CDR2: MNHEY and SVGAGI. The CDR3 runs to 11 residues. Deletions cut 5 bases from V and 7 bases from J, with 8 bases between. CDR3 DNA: TGTGCCAGCAGTACCGGGAGTGAAGCTTTCTTT. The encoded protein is CASSTGSEAFF.

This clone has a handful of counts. Here the CDR3 DNA reads TGTGCCAGCAGTTCCGATCCGTCGGGCACAGATACGCAGTATTTT. Amino acid sequence: CASSSDPSGTDTQYF. The chain links TRBV6-5 to TRBJ2-3; D remains unclear. The germline V gene has CDR1 MNHEY and CDR2 SVGAGI. This CDR3 has 15 amino acids. Trimming took 4 bases from V and 1 from J, leaving 12 bases between them.

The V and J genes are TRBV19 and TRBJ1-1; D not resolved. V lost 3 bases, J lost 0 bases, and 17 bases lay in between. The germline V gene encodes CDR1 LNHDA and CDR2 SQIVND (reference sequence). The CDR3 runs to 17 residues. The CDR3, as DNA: TGTGCCAGTAGTATGTCGATAGGGCTAGAGATGAACACTGAAGCTTTCTTT. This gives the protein CASSMSIGLEMNTEAFF.